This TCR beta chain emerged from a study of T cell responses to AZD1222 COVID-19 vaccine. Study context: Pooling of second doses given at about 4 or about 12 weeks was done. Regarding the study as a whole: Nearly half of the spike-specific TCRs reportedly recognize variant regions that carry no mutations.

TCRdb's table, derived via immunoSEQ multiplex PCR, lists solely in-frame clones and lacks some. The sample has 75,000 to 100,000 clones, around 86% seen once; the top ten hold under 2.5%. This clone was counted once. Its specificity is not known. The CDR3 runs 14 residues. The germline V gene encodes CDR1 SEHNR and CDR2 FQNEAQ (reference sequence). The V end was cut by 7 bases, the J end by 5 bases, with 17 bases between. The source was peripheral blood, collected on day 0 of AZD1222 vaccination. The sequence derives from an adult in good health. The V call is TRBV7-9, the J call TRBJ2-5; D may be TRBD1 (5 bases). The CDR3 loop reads CASTPRRAGETQYF. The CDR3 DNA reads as TGTGCCAGCACCCCCCGAAGGGCAGGGGAGACCCAGTACTTC.